A selection of T cell receptor beta chains follows, all from one sample in a study of OX40 agonist ivuxolimab in advanced cancers. Data came from immunoSEQ multiplex PCR; TCRdb stores just in-frame clones and leaves some out. The table records 77,000 or so clones, 89% of them present only once. Sequenced material: CD4+ or CD8+ T cells sorted from blood, taken in a trial of the OX40 agonist ivuxolimab. The receptors were gathered from an adult with an advanced solid tumor such as melanoma, head and neck, liver or kidney cancer. The CDR3 runs from the conserved cysteine through the conserved F or W. D genes are given only for firm matches. Not every row has a clone size; where given, it reads once, few, many or a size class.

V	D	size	J	CDR3	DNA
TRBV5-8	TRBD1	.	TRBJ2-1	CASSLTGQGYNEQFF	TGTGCCAGCAGCTTGACGGGACAGGGATACAATGAGCAGTTCTTC
TRBV18	.	.	TRBJ1-2	CASSPGAGPRSYTF	TGTGCCAGCTCACCAGGAGCAGGGCCTCGAAGCTACACCTTC
TRBV29-1	TRBD1	.	TRBJ2-1	CSARGGPTYNEQFF	TGCAGCGCCCGAGGGGGCCCCACCTACAATGAGCAGTTCTTC
TRBV6-6	.	.	TRBJ2-7	CASSYPLSYEQYF	TGTGCCAGCAGTTACCCGCTCTCCTACGAGCAGTACTTC
TRBV10-3	.	.	TRBJ1-1	CAISEVGGGRAFF	TGTGCCATCAGTGAGGTAGGGGGGGGCCGGGCTTTCTTT
TRBV4-2	.	.	TRBJ1-4	CASSQDWGRMDGNEKLFF	TGTGCCAGCAGCCAAGATTGGGGGCGGATGGACGGGAATGAAAAACTGTTTTTT
TRBV5-1	.	.	TRBJ1-2	CASSLIGTNYGYTF	TGCGCCAGCAGCTTGATTGGGACTAACTATGGCTACACCTTC
TRBV5-1	.	once	TRBJ2-3	CASSLVADTQYF	TGCGCCAGCAGCTTGGTAGCGGATACGCAGTATTTT
TRBV5-8	.	once	TRBJ1-4	CASRFQGRRDEKLFF	TGTGCCAGCAGATTTCAGGGGCGGCGGGATGAAAAACTGTTTTTT
TRBV5-1	.	.	TRBJ2-3	CASSFASEDTQYF	TGCGCCAGCAGCTTCGCATCGGAAGATACGCAGTATTTT
TRBV29-1	.	.	TRBJ2-7	CSVEKGEDVRVEQYF	TGCAGCGTTGAAAAGGGAGAAGATGTCCGGGTCGAGCAGTACTTC
TRBV7-2	.	once	TRBJ2-7	CASSLAGSGSPYEQYF	TGTGCCAGCAGCTTAGCCGGGTCAGGGTCTCCCTACGAGCAGTACTTC
TRBV5-1	TRBD2	.	TRBJ2-5	CASSPSGGAETQYF	TGCGCCAGCAGTCCCAGCGGGGGGGCAGAGACCCAGTACTTC
TRBV11-2	TRBD1	medium-sized	TRBJ1-1	CASSLFVSLGQGNAEAFF	TGTGCCAGCAGCTTATTTGTATCCCTGGGACAGGGGAACGCTGAAGCTTTCTTT
TRBV11-3	.	.	TRBJ2-5	CASSPGGEETQYF	TGTGCCAGCAGCCCAGGTGGAGAAGAGACCCAGTACTTC
TRBV28	.	.	TRBJ1-2	CASSFVGGYGYTF	TGTGCCAGCAGTTTTGTTGGGGGTTATGGCTACACCTTC